These T cell receptor beta chains were read from a single sample in a study of blood T cell repertoires in COVID-19. Measured with immunoSEQ multiplex PCR; TCRdb has only the in-frame clones, and not every one. The data show 110,000 or so clones, 75% to 90% seen once. Sequenced: peripheral blood. Every receptor here comes from a woman aged 55-75 years with acute or convalescent COVID-19. Each CDR3 is given without its conserved first and last residue. D genes are given only for firm matches.

>TRBV27|-|TRBJ1-1
ASSTRRGGLDTEAF
>TRBV28|TRBD1|TRBJ1-2
ASAGQGDYGYT
>TRBV18|TRBD2|TRBJ2-7
ASSQGLGADEQY
>TRBV4-1|-|TRBJ2-1
ASSQARVSNEQF
>TRBV3-1/TRBV3-2|-|TRBJ1-4
ASSHDSGAGLF
>TRBV18|-|TRBJ1-1
ASSPTGMEAF
>TRBV28|-|TRBJ2-7
ASSSVRGLSYEQY
>TRBV7-2|-|TRBJ1-5
ASRRTGNNQPQH
>TRBV28|-|TRBJ2-7
ASRLDRNSYEQY
>TRBV28|TRBD1|TRBJ1-2
ASSLYGTESIYGYT
>TRBV12-3/TRBV12-4|-|TRBJ2-7
ASSLQDFYEQY
>TRBV18|-|TRBJ1-3
ASSPPGGSAGNTIY
>TRBV30|TRBD1|TRBJ1-4
AWTQKDRRNEKLF
>TRBV7-3|TRBD2|TRBJ2-2
ASSHTSTSGNTGELF
>TRBV19|TRBD1|TRBJ1-1
ATKADRAEGTEAF
>TRBV4-3|-|TRBJ1-6
ASSQELDYNSPLH
>TRBV28|TRBD2|TRBJ2-7
ASSPTSTEQY
>TRBV3-1/TRBV3-2|TRBD1|TRBJ1-2
ASSQSPGTAPYGYT
>TRBV5-6|-|TRBJ2-2
ASSFTRLDTGELF
>TRBV11-2|-|TRBJ1-4
ASSLEGHGYEKLF
>TRBV9|-|TRBJ2-1
ASSVGRVDRGQF
>TRBV19|-|TRBJ1-6
ASSKGDRPLPLH
>TRBV9|-|TRBJ2-5
ASSVVQGGQETQY
>TRBV6-2/TRBV6-3|-|TRBJ2-1
ASSYEAHNEQF
>TRBV5-1|-|TRBJ2-2
ASSPRETGELF
>TRBV19|TRBD1|TRBJ2-1
ASSTSHRGIYNEQF
>TRBV24-1|-|TRBJ2-5
ATSDRTAGPPGGETQY
>TRBV2|-|TRBJ2-7
ASAIATYEQY
>TRBV6-6|TRBD1|TRBJ1-2
ASSPRTGNGYT